These 25 T cell receptor beta chains share one sample of origin, sequenced in a study of cytomegalovirus exposure and HLA in healthy donors. The PCR was carried out with 60 Vbeta primers and 13 Jbeta primers. Here immunoSEQ multiplex PCR was the method, and the copy in TCRdb shows in-frame clones only, minus some. This sample has approximately 160,000 clones, with 75% to 80% found just once. Material: PBMCs. All receptors come from a male donor in good health and CMV-seronegative.

As regards this clone: At one end, the junction sequence differs from germline, possibly due to a read error. V gene TRBV5-1 combines with J gene TRBJ2-1; TRBD2 matches 7 bases. The germline gives CDR1 SGHRS, CDR2 YFSETQ. The CDR3 loop spans 17 amino acids. Written as DNA, the CDR3 is TGCGCCAGCAGCTTGGCGAAGGGGACTATCCTTACGAATGTGCAGTTCTTC. As protein: CASSLAKGTILTNVQFF. Filled out from reference TRBV5-1 and TRBJ2-1, the complete variable domain reads KAGVTQTPRYLIKTRGQQVTLSCSPISGHRSVSWYQQTPGQGLQFLFEYFSETQRNKGNFPGRFSGRQFSNSRSEMNVSTLELGDSALYLCASSLAKGTILTNVQFFGPGTRLTVL.

The CDR3 region has the DNA TGTGCCAGCAGCCTCGGACTAGCGGGAGAGTTGCAGTATTTT. Its translation: CASSLGLAGELQYF. The J gene is TRBJ2-3, the V gene TRBV7-2, with TRBD2 identical over 13 bases. Looked up from germline, CDR1 is SGHTA and CDR2 is FQGNSA. V was pared by 5 bases and J by 11 bases, with 7 bases of the junction left unmatched. This CDR3 has 14 amino acids.

Comments on this clone: The same CDR3 is also encoded by other DNA sequences in this sample. The chain links TRBV18 to TRBJ1-1, with 12 bases matching TRBD1. Germline assignment: CDR1 KGHSH and CDR2 LQKENI. J lost 1 base, V lost 3 bases, and 0 bases had no gene match. The CDR3 spans 15 residues. The CDR3: CASSPGQGANTEAFF. The CDR3 DNA follows: TGTGCCAGCTCACCGGGACAGGGGGCGAACACTGAAGCTTTCTTT.

V usage is TRBV13 and J usage is TRBJ2-5; the match to TRBD2 covers 10 bases. Unmatched junction bases numbered 2, after V lost 0 bases and J lost 1 base. There are 16 residues in the CDR3. In germline, CDR1 is PRHDT, CDR2 FYEKMQ (reference sequence). CDR3 residues: CASSLGASGGQETQYF. The DNA of the CDR3 is TGTGCCAGCAGCTTAGGGGCTAGCGGGGGCCAAGAGACCCAGTACTTC.

The chain links TRBV5-1 to TRBJ2-7; the match to TRBD1 covers 9 bases. With V trimmed by 4 bases and J by 6 bases, 11 bases remained unmatched. Germline V gene lookup returns CDR1 SGHRS and CDR2 YFSETQ. The CDR3 length is 15 residues. The CDR3 protein is CASSLQRTGVGEQYF. The DNA for the CDR3 is TGCGCCAGCAGCCTCCAGAGGACAGGGGTGGGCGAGCAGTACTTC.

The chain employs TRBV6-4 and TRBJ2-3; 12 positions match TRBD2. The ends lost 0 bases at V and 6 bases at J; junction bases unmatched: 1. The germline V gene encodes CDR1 MRHNA and CDR2 SNTAGT. The CDR3 spans 15 residues. The CDR3 sequence is CASSDSLAGGDTQYF. The DNA of the CDR3 is TGTGCCAGCAGTGACTCCCTAGCGGGGGGGGATACGCAGTATTTT.

The chain carries TRBV7-9 and TRBJ1-2, with a weak D call TRBD1 (5 bases). Germline CDR1 and CDR2: SEHNR and FQNEAQ (reference sequence). This CDR3 has 16 amino acids. Trimming removed 2 bases from V and 7 bases from J, with 20 bases in between. The CDR3 protein is CASSLTGQLGQGGYTF. The CDR3 bases are TGTGCCAGCAGCTTAACCGGCCAATTGGGGCAGGGTGGCTACACCTTC.

V usage is TRBV6-1 and J usage is TRBJ2-7; TRBD1 aligns across 8 bases. The CDR3 is made up of 15 amino acids. With V trimmed by 4 bases and J by 2 bases, 7 bases remained unmatched. From germline, CDR1 is MNHNS and CDR2 SASEGT. The CDR3 region has the DNA TGTGCCAGCAGTGCTGGACAGGGCGGAACCTACGAGCAGTACTTC. Encoded protein: CASSAGQGGTYEQYF.

This clone was counted only a few times. The CDR3 here is CAWSRQGARGYTF. The DNA of the CDR3 is TGTGCCTGGAGTAGGCAGGGGGCGCGAGGCTACACCTTC. This chain connects TRBV30 to TRBJ1-2; TRBD1 matches 8 bases. The CDR3 has 13 amino acids. V trimming: 2 bases; J trimming: 8 bases; junction bases outside the gene matches: 7. From germline, CDR1 is GTSNPN and CDR2 SVGIG (reference sequence).

The chain employs TRBV7-8 and TRBJ1-4, with D possibly TRBD1 on 6 matching bases. The V and J ends lost 1 base and 4 bases respectively, with 16 bases between them. Germline assignment: CDR1 SGHVS and CDR2 FQNEAQ. The CDR3 length is 17 residues. The CDR3 reads CASSLEGVGRGNEKLFF. The CDR3 coding sequence is TGTGCCAGCAGCTTAGAGGGGGTAGGCAGGGGTAATGAAAAACTGTTTTTT.

The chain carries TRBV6-1 and TRBJ2-7; 9 bases agree with TRBD2. The germline CDR1 and CDR2 sequences are MNHNS and SASEGT. This CDR3 is built from 16 residues. J gave up 0 bases and V 2 bases, and 5 bases lay outside the gene matches. Here the CDR3 reads CASSEYVSGSSYEQYF. The DNA for the CDR3 is TGTGCCAGCAGTGAATACGTTAGCGGGAGCTCCTACGAGCAGTACTTC.

This rearrangement joins TRBV13 to TRBJ2-7; 12 nucleotides match TRBD2. The V gene end was trimmed by 5 bases and the J gene end by 6 bases; junction bases not matched to a gene: 11. This CDR3 comprises 16 residues. Germline assignment: CDR1 PRHDT and CDR2 FYEKMQ (reference sequence). CDR3 amino acids: CASSNGLAGSSREQYF. In DNA, the CDR3 is TGTGCCAGCAGCAATGGACTAGCGGGGTCCTCCCGCGAGCAGTACTTC.

The sample holds one count of this clone. The rearrangement uses TRBV5-1 and TRBJ2-3; a possible D gene is TRBD1 (5 bases). V was cut by 0 bases and J by 0 bases, with 8 bases left in between. The CDR3 extends over 15 amino acids. Germline V gene lookup returns CDR1 SGHRS and CDR2 YFSETQ. CDR3: CASSLGGRSTDTQYF. The CDR3, as DNA: TGCGCCAGCAGCTTGGGGGGCAGAAGCACAGATACGCAGTATTTT.

This clone showed up just once. The chain employs TRBV5-4 and TRBJ2-5, with 10 nucleotides matching TRBD2. Germline loops: CDR1 SGHNT, CDR2 YYREEE (reference sequence). This CDR3 is built from 16 residues. J lost 5 bases, V lost 5 bases, and 12 bases had no gene match. The CDR3 coding sequence is TGTGCCAGCAGTTTCCCTAGCGGGGGCGAGGGGGAGACCCAGTACTTC. Translation gives CASSFPSGGEGETQYF.

V usage is TRBV2 and J usage is TRBJ2-2, with 11 nucleotides matching TRBD2. J gave up 4 bases and V 5 bases, and 3 bases lay outside the gene matches. The CDR3 contains 15 residues. CDR1 and CDR2 from the germline V gene are SNHLY and FYNNEI. The CDR3 reads CASSPLAGGTGELFF. Written as DNA, the CDR3 is TGTGCCAGCAGTCCCCTAGCGGGGGGCACCGGGGAGCTGTTTTTT.

A word on this clone: This sample includes further DNA sequences coding for the same CDR3. The rearrangement uses TRBV28 and TRBJ1-1; D gene unclear. Deletions cut 2 bases from V and 1 base from J, with 8 bases between. This CDR3 spans 14 amino acids. The germline V gene has CDR1 MDHEN and CDR2 SYDVKM. The CDR3 coding sequence is TGTGCCAGCAGTTTAAGTCCAGGGAACACTGAAGCTTTCTTT. This sequence encodes CASSLSPGNTEAFF.

This clone has just a few counts. This chain joins TRBV7-6 and TRBJ1-1, with D perhaps TRBD1 (5 bases). The V gene lost 6 bases and the J gene lost 1 base, with 6 bases spanning the gap. The germline CDR1 and CDR2 sequences are SGHVS and FNYEAQ. This CDR3 is 12 amino acids long. The CDR3 region is CASRGGNTEAFF. CDR3 DNA: TGTGCCAGCAGGGGGGGGAACACTGAAGCTTTCTTT.

The genes are TRBV5-4 and TRBJ1-2; TRBD1 agrees at 7 bases. The germline gives CDR1 SGHNT, CDR2 YYREEE (reference sequence). Germline trimming cut 3 bases from V and 3 bases from J; bases unmatched to any gene: 5. There are 14 residues in the CDR3. CDR3 amino acids: CASSSYRGYYGYTF. In DNA, the CDR3 is TGTGCCAGCAGCTCCTACAGGGGCTACTATGGCTACACCTTC.

The chain carries TRBV10-3 and TRBJ2-7, with 8 nucleotides matching TRBD1. Unmatched junction bases numbered 4, after V lost 6 bases and J lost 0 bases. CDR1 and CDR2 from the germline V gene are ENHRY and SYGVKD. The length of the CDR3 is 14 residues. CDR3 amino acids: CAIRNDRGSYEQYF. CDR3 in DNA: TGTGCCATCAGGAACGACAGGGGCTCCTACGAGCAGTACTTC.

This chain connects TRBV7-3 to TRBJ2-3; no clear D. The V and J ends lost 5 bases and 0 bases respectively, with 15 bases between them. Germline V CDR1 and CDR2: SGHTA, FQGTGA. The CDR3 runs 16 residues. DNA for the CDR3: TGTGCCAGCAGCGAGCGACCATACCTTAGCACAGATACGCAGTATTTT. This codes for CASSERPYLSTDTQYF.

This chain links TRBV29-1 with TRBJ1-3; D may be TRBD1 (6 bases). The CDR3 runs 13 residues. Trimming removed 6 bases from V and 2 bases from J, with 11 bases in between. Germline CDR1 is SQVTM and CDR2 is ANQGSEA. The DNA of the CDR3 is TGCAGCGTGGAACAGGGTACTGGAAACACCATATATTTT. Translated: CSVEQGTGNTIYF.

J is TRBJ1-1 and V is TRBV30; D remains unclear. CDR1 and CDR2 from the germline V gene are GTSNPN and SVGIG (reference sequence). The CDR3 sequence is 12 residues long. V dropped 4 bases and J dropped 1 base, with 7 bases sitting between them. CDR3 amino acids: CAWNPGNTEAFF. CDR3 in DNA: TGTGCCTGGAATCCGGGGAACACTGAAGCTTTCTTT.

This clone was seen once. The rearrangement links TRBV5-6 to TRBJ2-1; D perhaps matches TRBD1 (5 bases). The length of the CDR3 is 13 residues. Trimming removed 0 bases from V and 6 bases from J, with 7 bases in between. Germline CDR1 reads SGHDT; CDR2 reads YYEEEE. CDR3 region: CASSLDRPNEQFF. The DNA of the CDR3 is TGTGCCAGCAGCTTGGACAGGCCCAATGAGCAGTTCTTC. Full variable domain (rest looked up from reference TRBV5-6 and TRBJ2-1): DAGVTQSPTHLIKTRGQQVTLRCSPKSGHDTVSWYQQALGQGPQFIFQYYEEEERQRGNFPDRFSGHQFPNYSSELNVNALLLGDSALYLCASSLDRPNEQFFGPGTRLTVL.

Of note for this clone: At one boundary the junction diverges from the germline segment, which might be a read error. The chain uses TRBV6-5 and TRBJ2-2, with D tentatively TRBD2 (5 bases). This CDR3 comprises 13 residues. Germline assignment: CDR1 MNHEY and CDR2 SVGAGI. The CDR3 coding sequence is TGTGCCAGCAGCGTTACGGGATCCGGAGAGCTGTTTTTT. Amino acid sequence: CASSVTGSGELFF.

This clone has only a few counts. This rearrangement joins TRBV5-1 to TRBJ2-6; the match to TRBD1 covers 9 bases. This CDR3 region has 16 residues. CDR1 SGHRS and CDR2 YFSETQ come from the germline V gene. V was clipped by 4 bases and J by 0 bases; unmatched bases: 2. The chain's CDR3 is CASSKTGGSGANVLTF. For the CDR3, the DNA is TGCGCCAGCAGCAAGACAGGGGGCTCTGGGGCCAACGTCCTGACTTTC.